A selection of T cell receptor beta chains follows, all from one sample in a study of naive CD8 T cells in extremely preterm neonates. The protocol was immunoSEQ multiplex PCR, while the TCRdb copy is restricted to in-frame clones and leaves out a portion. The sample contains roughly 5,100 clones, about 95% of which appear only once. Sequencing was done on a sample of naive CD8+ T cells from cord blood. The receptor set was obtained from a boy who was born preterm. The CDR3 runs from the conserved cysteine through the conserved F or W. The order of the fields is V gene, clone size, CDR3 length, D gene, J gene, CDR3 protein, CDR3 DNA. A D gene is named only where the DNA matches it firmly. A clone size is listed for some rows: how often the clone was seen (once, few, many), or a class if it is expanded.

>TRBV6-6|.|10|.|TRBJ2-7
CASSYYEQYF
TGTGCCAGCAGTTACTACGAGCAGTACTTC
>TRBV14|.|19|TRBD2|TRBJ2-2
CASSQDTSGRASNTGELFF
TGTGCCAGCAGCCAAGATACTAGCGGGAGGGCCTCGAACACCGGGGAGCTGTTTTTT
>TRBV5-1|.|15|TRBD1|TRBJ2-5
CASSSLHRGRETQYF
TGCGCCAGCAGCTCGTTACACAGGGGGCGAGAGACCCAGTACTTC
>TRBV12-5|.|15|.|TRBJ1-1
CASGFTPQGNTEAFF
TGTGCTAGTGGTTTTACCCCACAGGGGAACACTGAAGCTTTCTTT
>TRBV5-1|.|12|.|TRBJ2-1
CASSLAYNEQFF
TGCGCCAGCAGCTTGGCCTACAATGAGCAGTTCTTC
>TRBV2|.|10|.|TRBJ2-7
CASRGYEQYF
TGTGCCAGCAGAGGGTACGAGCAGTACTTC
>TRBV27|.|14|.|TRBJ2-7
CASSSGLDTHEQYF
TGTGCCAGCAGTTCAGGTCTCGATACTCACGAGCAGTACTTC
>TRBV4-1|.|13|.|TRBJ2-7
CASSQDSSYEQYF
TGCGCCAGCAGCCAAGACAGCTCCTACGAGCAGTACTTC
>TRBV10-3|.|12|.|TRBJ2-7
CAISESRYEQYF
TGTGCCATCAGTGAGTCCCGCTACGAGCAGTACTTC
>TRBV10-3|.|16|TRBD2|TRBJ2-5
CAISESSGRAQETQYF
TGTGCCATCAGTGAGTCTAGCGGGAGAGCTCAAGAGACCCAGTACTTC
>TRBV13|.|11|.|TRBJ2-7
CASSLGGEQYF
TGTGCCAGCAGCTTAGGGGGCGAGCAGTACTTC
>TRBV9|.|15|TRBD2|TRBJ2-5
CASSVGLAHQETQYF
TGTGCCAGCAGCGTAGGACTAGCGCACCAAGAGACCCAGTACTTC
>TRBV6-6|.|14|.|TRBJ2-4
CASSYTGAKNIQYF
TGTGCCAGCAGTTACACAGGGGCCAAAAACATTCAGTACTTC
>TRBV5-1|.|12|.|TRBJ2-7
CASSLAGDEQYF
TGCGCCAGCAGCTTGGCGGGAGACGAGCAGTACTTC
>TRBV19|.|12|.|TRBJ1-2
CASSIDNYGYTF
TGTGCCAGTAGTATAGACAACTATGGCTACACCTTC
>TRBV6-6|.|13|.|TRBJ2-1
CASSRARYNEQFF
TGTGCCAGCAGTAGGGCCCGCTACAATGAGCAGTTCTTC
>TRBV5-1|.|14|TRBD1|TRBJ2-7
CASSLGTGGYEQYF
TGCGCCAGCAGCTTGGGGACAGGGGGCTACGAGCAGTACTTC
>TRBV7-2|.|16|TRBD2|TRBJ2-4
CASSLGLAASKNIQYF
TGTGCCAGCAGCTTAGGCCTAGCGGCTAGCAAAAACATTCAGTACTTC
>TRBV5-1|.|13|.|TRBJ2-7
CASSLRPLYEQYF
TGCGCCAGCAGCTTGAGACCCCTCTACGAGCAGTACTTC
>TRBV5-4|.|13|.|TRBJ1-5
CASSLDNNQPQHF
TGTGCCAGCAGCTTGGACAATAATCAGCCCCAGCATTTT
>TRBV27|once|14|.|TRBJ1-5
CASSQGLGNQPQHF
TGTGCCAGCAGTCAGGGACTGGGCAATCAGCCCCAGCATTTT
>TRBV4-1|once|12|.|TRBJ2-2
CASSPMGGELFF
TGCGCCAGCAGCCCCATGGGCGGGGAGCTGTTTTTT